This TCR beta chain derives from a study of T cells after yellow fever vaccination. Study results and limitations: Reappearance after the booster was seen for most primary-vaccination clones, at 96% CD4 and around 90% CD8. Peak timing came faster in the weaker secondary response, day 5 versus 15. Abundant contaminating clonotypes from the bulk population could appear in FACS-sorted repertoires.

This clonotype was observed at least ten times. Its specificity is unknown. They built TCR cDNA with 5'RACE template switching, a step that put in a universal primer site and UMIs. A single record per CDR3 protein comes from TCRdb applying MiXCR to the 5' RACE reads. Of 90,000 to 150,000 distinct CDR3 sequences listed, around 7.2% are singletons. J was trimmed by 5 bases and V by 2 bases; bases with no gene match: 7. Germline V gene sequence: CDR1 SGHTA, CDR2 FQGNSA. The CDR3 loop spans 15 amino acids. This sequence originates from a man aged 18-30 years who received the YFV17D yellow fever vaccine. The chain recombines TRBV7-2 with TRBJ2-5; 8 bases are shared with TRBD2. Sequencing was performed on CD4+ T cells sorted from PBMCs, taken about 41 days after the first yellow fever vaccination. CDR3 region: CASSLRAGAVETQYF. CDR3 sequence (DNA): TGTGCCAGCAGCTTAAGAGCGGGGGCGGTGGAGACCCAGTACTTC. The variable domain in full, with the rest retrieved from reference TRBV7-2 and TRBJ2-5, is GAGVSQSPSNKVTEKGKDVELRCDPISGHTALYWYRQSLGQGLEFLIYFQGNSAPDKSGLPSDRFSAERTGGSVSTLTIQRTQQEDSAVYLCASSLRAGAVETQYFGPGTRLLVL.